This T cell receptor (beta chain) derives from a study of PD-1 blockade in classical Hodgkin lymphoma. All patients relapsed after autologous stem cell transplantation, and brentuximab vedotin exposure varied. Looked up from germline, CDR1 is SGHRS and CDR2 is YFSETQ. The CDR3 totals 15 residues. The V end was cut by 4 bases, the J end by 0 bases, with 10 bases between. Some clones are missing from TCRdb's copy, which holds only in-frame ones; the method was immunoSEQ multiplex PCR. Of about 110,000 clones listed, roughly nine tenths are singletons. This chain connects TRBV5-1 to TRBJ1-4; D ambiguous. The receptor was derived from a human donor with classical Hodgkin lymphoma. Here the sequenced sample was peripheral blood mononuclear cells (PBMCs), taken before the second cycle of nivolumab. CDR3 residues: CASSLGDTTNEKLFF. As DNA, the CDR3 is TGCGCCAGCAGCCTGGGAGACACAACTAATGAAAAACTGTTTTTT.